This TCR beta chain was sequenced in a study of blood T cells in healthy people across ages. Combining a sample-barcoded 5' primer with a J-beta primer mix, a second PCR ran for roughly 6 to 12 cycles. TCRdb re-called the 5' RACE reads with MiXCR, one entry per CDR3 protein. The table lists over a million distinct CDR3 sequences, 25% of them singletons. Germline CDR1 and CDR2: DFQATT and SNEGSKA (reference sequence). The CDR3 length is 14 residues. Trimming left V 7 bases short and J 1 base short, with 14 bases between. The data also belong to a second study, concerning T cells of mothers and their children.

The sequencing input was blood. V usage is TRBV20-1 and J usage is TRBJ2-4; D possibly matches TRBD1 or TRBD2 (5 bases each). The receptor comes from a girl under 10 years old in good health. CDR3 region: CSVGGGKAKNIQYF. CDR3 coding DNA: TGCAGTGTTGGGGGTGGTAAGGCCAAAAACATTCAGTACTTC.